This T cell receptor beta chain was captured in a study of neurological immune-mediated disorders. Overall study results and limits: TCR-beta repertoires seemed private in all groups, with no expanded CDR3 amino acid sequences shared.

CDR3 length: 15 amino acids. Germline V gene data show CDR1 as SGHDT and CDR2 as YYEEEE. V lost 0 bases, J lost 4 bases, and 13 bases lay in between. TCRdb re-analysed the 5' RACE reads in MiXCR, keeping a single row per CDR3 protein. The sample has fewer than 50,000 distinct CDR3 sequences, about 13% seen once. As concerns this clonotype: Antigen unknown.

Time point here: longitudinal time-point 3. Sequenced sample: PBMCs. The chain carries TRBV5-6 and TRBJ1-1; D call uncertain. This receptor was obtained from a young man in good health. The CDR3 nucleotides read TGTGCCAGCAGCTTGGCTCTGGGTTGGTTCACTGAAGCTTTCTTT. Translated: CASSLALGWFTEAFF. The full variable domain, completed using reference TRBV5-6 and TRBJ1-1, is DAGVTQSPTHLIKTRGQQVTLRCSPKSGHDTVSWYQQALGQGPQFIFQYYEEEERQRGNFPDRFSGHQFPNYSSELNVNALLLGDSALYLCASSLALGWFTEAFFGQGTRLTVV.